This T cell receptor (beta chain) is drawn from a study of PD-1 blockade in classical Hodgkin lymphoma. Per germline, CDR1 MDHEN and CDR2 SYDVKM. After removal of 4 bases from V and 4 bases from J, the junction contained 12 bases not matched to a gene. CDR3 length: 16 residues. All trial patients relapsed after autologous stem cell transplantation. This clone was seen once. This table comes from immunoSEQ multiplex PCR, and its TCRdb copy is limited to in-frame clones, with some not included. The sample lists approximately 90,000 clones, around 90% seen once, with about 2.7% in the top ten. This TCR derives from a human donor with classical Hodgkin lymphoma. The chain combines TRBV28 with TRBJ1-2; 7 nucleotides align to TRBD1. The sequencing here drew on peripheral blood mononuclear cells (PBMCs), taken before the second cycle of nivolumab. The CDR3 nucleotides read TGTGCCAGCAGTTCCGGGGGACAGCCAGATGGCTATGGCTACACCTTC. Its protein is CASSSGGQPDGYGYTF.